These T cell receptor beta chains were read from a single sample in a study of cytomegalovirus exposure and HLA in healthy donors. Assay used: immunoSEQ multiplex PCR; TCRdb lists only in-frame clones, some missing. The repertoire holds 95,000 to 110,000 clones, with over 65% as singletons. The sample consisted of PBMCs. The receptors were gathered from a woman in her forties in good health and CMV-seropositive. The CDR3 runs from the conserved cysteine through the conserved F or W. The D gene is left open where the match is weak. Size values are once, few and many counts, or a class for expanded clones, and some rows have none.

TRBV14,-,TRBD2,TRBJ2-3,TGTGCCAGCAGCCCCCGCGGGGGGCCTAGCACAGATACGCAGTATTTT,CASSPRGGPSTDTQYF
TRBV14,few,-,TRBJ2-3,TGTGCCAGCAGCCCGGGGAGCACAGATACGCAGTATTTT,CASSPGSTDTQYF
TRBV11-2,-,-,TRBJ1-1,TGTGCCAGCAGCTTGAGCACGCGGTTGAACACTGAAGCTTTCTTT,CASSLSTRLNTEAFF
TRBV18,-,TRBD2,TRBJ2-1,TGTGCCAGCTCACCAGGCCCAGCGGGGAGCTCCTACAATGAGCAGTTCTTC,CASSPGPAGSSYNEQFF
TRBV29-1,-,-,TRBJ2-7,TGCAGCGTTGATCCCCAGGGGCACCGCGAGCAGTACTTC,CSVDPQGHREQYF
TRBV7-2,once,-,TRBJ1-2,TGTGCCAGCAGCCAGAGAGGGAACTATGGCTACACCTTC,CASSQRGNYGYTF
TRBV18,-,-,TRBJ2-7,TGTGCCAGCTCACCGGCGGAACACGAGCAGTACTTC,CASSPAEHEQYF
TRBV18,-,TRBD1,TRBJ1-2,TGTGCCAGCTCACCAGGGACAGGGGGTGCTGACTATGGCTACACCTTC,CASSPGTGGADYGYTF
TRBV5-1,-,TRBD1,TRBJ1-4,TGCGCCAGCAGCTTGGGAGGACAGGGGCATGAAAAACTGTTTTTT,CASSLGGQGHEKLFF
TRBV15,-,-,TRBJ2-3,TGTGCCACCAGCAGAGATCGGACTCAGGGCACAGATACGCAGTATTTT,CATSRDRTQGTDTQYF
TRBV19,once,-,TRBJ1-5,TGTGCCAGTAGTGAATCGGGGGGTCAGCCCCAGCATTTT,CASSESGGQPQHF
TRBV4-2,-,-,TRBJ2-2,TGTGCCAGCAGCCAAGAACGGCTAGTTACCGGGGAGCTGTTTTTT,CASSQERLVTGELFF
TRBV7-2,-,-,TRBJ1-4,TGTGCCAGCAGCTTACGGGGTAATGAAAAACTGTTTTTT,CASSLRGNEKLFF
TRBV4-1,-,-,TRBJ2-7,TGCGCCAGCAGCCAAGATCACACGAAGTTCTACGAGCAGTACTTC,CASSQDHTKFYEQYF
TRBV5-1,-,-,TRBJ1-1,TGCGCCAGCAGCTCTGGAGGGACGGAGGGCACTGAAGCTTTCTTT,CASSSGGTEGTEAFF
TRBV9,-,-,TRBJ1-1,TGTGCCAGCAGCGTGGGCCGGAACACTGAAGCTTTCTTT,CASSVGRNTEAFF
TRBV30,-,-,TRBJ1-3,TGTGCCTGGAGTGGTGTCCGCCAGGGAAGAAACACCATATATTTT,CAWSGVRQGRNTIYF
TRBV5-6,-,TRBD1,TRBJ2-7,TGTGCCAGCAGCCATACGACAGGGCCCGAGCAGTACTTC,CASSHTTGPEQYF
TRBV29-1,-,-,TRBJ1-3,TGCAGCGTCTTAGGACAGTCTGGAAACACCATATATTTT,CSVLGQSGNTIYF
TRBV4-3,-,-,TRBJ1-5,TGCGCCAACAGCCAAGAAGGGGGAAGACTCGGCCCAAATCAGCCCCAGCATTTT,CANSQEGGRLGPNQPQHF
TRBV4-2,-,TRBD1,TRBJ1-1,TGTGCCAGCAGCCAAGGATCGTCTCTTGGTATCGTAGGGACAGGGAGGAGCACTGAAGCTTTCTTT,CASSQGSSLGIVGTGRSTEAFF
TRBV27,-,TRBD1,TRBJ1-5,TGTGCCAGCGGACAGGCCCGGCAGCCCCAGCATTTT,CASGQARQPQHF
TRBV25-1,once,TRBD2,TRBJ2-7,TGTGCCAGCAGCTTGACCGGGACTACGGTGGCAAAGCAGTACTTC,CASSLTGTTVAKQYF
TRBV4-2,few,-,TRBJ2-3,TGTGCCAGCAGCCAAGTATTGGCCTCTCAGCGGGTAACAGATACGCAGTATTTT,CASSQVLASQRVTDTQYF
TRBV9,once,-,TRBJ2-2,TGTGCCAGCAGCGTAGGGCCAGGGGGGTATCTGGAGACCGGGGAGCTGTTTTTT,CASSVGPGGYLETGELFF
TRBV15,few,-,TRBJ1-3,TGTGCCACCAGCAGATCTACGCAGGTATCCTCTGGAAACACCATATATTTT,CATSRSTQVSSGNTIYF
TRBV6-5,once,-,TRBJ2-2,TGTGCCAGCAGTACTCAGGGTTACCGGGAGCTGTTTTTT,CASSTQGYRELFF
TRBV6-5,-,TRBD1,TRBJ1-5,TGTGCCAGCAGTAGACAGGGGGCCCGTCAGCCCCAGCATTTT,CASSRQGARQPQHF
TRBV7-9,-,TRBD1,TRBJ1-4,TGTGCCAGCAGCATTCCGGGACAGCGGGAAAAACTGTTTTTT,CASSIPGQREKLFF
TRBV10-1,-,-,TRBJ1-1,TGCGCCAGCAGCCGAGGAGGCAGCCTGAACACTGAAGCTTTCTTT,CASSRGGSLNTEAFF
TRBV5-4,few,-,TRBJ1-1,TGTGCCAGCAGCCCTCAGGGAGGCACTGAAGCTTTCTTT,CASSPQGGTEAFF
TRBV6-5,-,-,TRBJ2-1,TGTGCCAGCAGTCCGCTTACATCCGAATACAATGAGCAGTTCTTC,CASSPLTSEYNEQFF
TRBV6-5,few,-,TRBJ1-6,TGTGCCAGCAGTTACCTTCCCGGTTCACCCCTCCACTTT,CASSYLPGSPLHF
TRBV7-3,few,-,TRBJ1-1,TGTGCCAGCAGCTGGGGACCAGGGGTAACTGAAGCTTTCTTT,CASSWGPGVTEAFF
TRBV4-1,-,TRBD1,TRBJ1-4,TGCGCCAGCAGCCCTACCGGACAGGGAGGTGAAGAAAAACTGTTTTTT,CASSPTGQGGEEKLFF
TRBV7-2,-,TRBD1,TRBJ2-4,TGTGCCAGCAGCCTAAGGACAGGCCACTGGTTTAAAAACATTCAGTACTTC,CASSLRTGHWFKNIQYF
TRBV11-2,few,TRBD1,TRBJ2-2,TGTGCCAGCAGCCGAAGGGGACAGACGAACACCGGGGAGCTGTTTTTT,CASSRRGQTNTGELFF
TRBV6-5,-,-,TRBJ2-3,TGTGCCAGCAGTTCCCAGGTGATGCAGTATTTT,CASSSQVMQYF
TRBV9,-,-,TRBJ1-6,TGTGCCAGCAGCCCAGTTCTTAATTCACCCCTCCACTTT,CASSPVLNSPLHF
TRBV4-1,-,-,TRBJ1-6,TGCGCCAGCAGCCAAGCAGTTCTGCGGCTGGGCTATAATTCACCCCTCCACTTT,CASSQAVLRLGYNSPLHF
TRBV6-5,-,TRBD2,TRBJ2-7,TGTGCCAGCAGATCGCTAGCGCTAACGGGGGGGGAGCAGTACTTC,CASRSLALTGGEQYF
TRBV30,-,TRBD1,TRBJ2-7,TGTGCCTGGAGTACTACAGGGGCCTACGAGCAGTACTTC,CAWSTTGAYEQYF
TRBV25-1,many,TRBD1,TRBJ1-4,TGTGCCAGCAGTGAATATGAGCGGCAGGGGGCGGCTAATGAAAAACTGTTTTTT,CASSEYERQGAANEKLFF
TRBV5-6,-,TRBD2,TRBJ2-3,TGTGCCAGCAGCTTGGTAGTCAGCGGGGGGTTCACAGATACGCAGTATTTT,CASSLVVSGGFTDTQYF
TRBV7-3,-,-,TRBJ2-5,TGTGCCAGCAGCTTAACCGCGGGAACTCAAGAGACCCAGTACTTC,CASSLTAGTQETQYF
TRBV9,-,-,TRBJ1-1,TGTGCCAGCAGCGTCTCGGGGTACACTGAAGCTTTCTTT,CASSVSGYTEAFF
TRBV7-3,-,TRBD1,TRBJ2-6,TGTGCCAGCAGCTTGACCGGGACAGGGGTCCCTGGGGCCAACGTCCTGACTTTC,CASSLTGTGVPGANVLTF